Listed here are 17 T cell receptor beta chains from one sample, sequenced in a study of blood T cell repertoires in COVID-19 (dated by TCRdb to about 2020). Libraries were prepared through the immunoSEQ multiplex PCR assay. This is the immuneACCESS table as TCRdb keeps it, with only in-frame sequences that have V and J called. A part of the clones is gone; compared with another copy, unresolved V genes explain less than half, and the rest is unexplained. The sample profile shows some 200,000 clones; 80% to 85% of them were found once. Roughly 2.3% of the sample is taken by the ten largest. The sample taken for sequencing was peripheral blood. Source of these receptors: an older woman with acute or convalescent COVID-19.

The chain uses TRBV5-4 and TRBJ2-3; tentatively, D is TRBD2 (6 bases). The CDR3 runs 15 residues. Deletions cut 4 bases from V and 2 bases from J, with 14 bases between. Germline V gene sequence: CDR1 SGHNT, CDR2 YYREEE (reference sequence). The CDR3 here is CASSQQGGHTDTQYF. In DNA form, the CDR3 reads TGTGCCAGCAGCCAGCAGGGAGGACACACAGATACGCAGTATTTT.

This clone was seen a handful of times. The rearrangement links TRBV9 to TRBJ1-4; weak D call: TRBD1 (5 bases). The CDR3 sequence is 16 residues long. Germline assignment: CDR1 SGDLS and CDR2 YYNGEE. V was pared by 4 bases and J by 0 bases, with 13 bases between. CDR3 DNA sequence: TGTGCCAGCAGCCCCCAGGGAACAGCAACTAATGAAAAACTGTTTTTT. Encoded protein: CASSPQGTATNEKLFF.

CDR3 loop: CASSLGSRSGETQYF. The CDR3 DNA is TGCGCCAGCAGCTTGGGCTCCCGGTCGGGGGAGACCCAGTACTTC. The rearrangement links TRBV5-1 to TRBJ2-5; D possibly corresponds to TRBD2 (5 bases). Deletions cut 0 bases from V and 5 bases from J, with 14 bases between. The CDR3 runs to 15 residues. CDR1 SGHRS and CDR2 YFSETQ come from the germline V gene.

The gene calls are TRBV6-5 and TRBJ1-1, with TRBD1 identical over 7 bases. V lost 5 bases to trimming and J lost 3 bases; unmatched junction nucleotides: 3. Per germline, CDR1 MNHEY and CDR2 SVGAGI. CDR3 length equals 13 residues. The CDR3 protein is CASSPDRDTEAFF. DNA for the CDR3: TGTGCCAGCAGTCCAGACAGGGACACTGAAGCTTTCTTT.

The chain uses TRBV3-1 (or the pseudogene TRBV3-2) and TRBJ2-2, with 9 bases aligning to TRBD2. The V gene end was trimmed by 1 base and the J gene end by 6 bases; junction bases not matched to a gene: 9. The germline CDR1 and CDR2 sequences are LGHDT and YNNKEL (reference sequence). This CDR3 spans 17 amino acids. CDR3 loop: CASSQVTVAGAPGELFF. CDR3 bases: TGTGCCAGCAGCCAAGTTACGGTAGCGGGGGCTCCCGGGGAGCTGTTTTTT.

The gene calls are TRBV3-1 (or the pseudogene TRBV3-2) and TRBJ2-7, with a weak D call TRBD1 (6 bases). Germline V CDR1 and CDR2: LGHDT, YNNKEL (reference sequence). CDR3 length: 16 amino acids. Trimming shortened V by 2 bases and J by 1 base, and 15 bases separated the two germline ends. The CDR3 protein is CASSQSRDTFSYEQYF. The CDR3 nucleotides read TGTGCCAGCAGCCAAAGCCGGGACACTTTTTCCTACGAGCAGTACTTC.

The gene calls are TRBV2 and TRBJ2-7, with TRBD1 identical over 8 bases. CDR1 is SNHLY, CDR2 FYNNEI, per germline. V gave up 5 bases and J gave up 3 bases; unmatched junction bases: 6. The CDR3 sequence is 14 residues long. DNA of the CDR3: TGTGCCAGCAGTAAAACAGGGGGTGGCTACGAGCAGTACTTC. It encodes CASSKTGGGYEQYF.

This rearrangement joins TRBV3-1 (or the pseudogene TRBV3-2) to TRBJ2-1; D is unclear. This CDR3 has 10 residues. V lost 3 bases to trimming and J lost 12 bases, with 6 bases between them. From germline, CDR1 is LGHDT and CDR2 YNNKEL (reference sequence). CDR3: CASSHSRQFF. The CDR3, as DNA: TGTGCCAGCAGCCATTCCCGGCAGTTCTTC.

The V and J genes are TRBV11-2 and TRBJ2-5, with TRBD2 matching 7 bases. V shed 7 bases, J shed 5 bases, and the junction held 13 bases outside the gene matches. The length of the CDR3 is 15 residues. The germline V gene encodes CDR1 SGHAT and CDR2 FQNNGV. The CDR3 DNA reads as TGTGCCAGCAACACCCGGGGGGACGGTACGGAGACCCAGTACTTC. Its protein product is CASNTRGDGTETQYF.

The chain carries TRBV6-1 and TRBJ1-3, with TRBD1 as a possible D gene (6 bases). The CDR3 is 19 amino acids. V was shortened by 3 bases and J by 1 base, with 22 bases between the two germline ends. CDR1 MNHNS and CDR2 SASEGT come from the germline V gene. CDR3 DNA: TGTGCCAGCAGTGACCTGTCCAGATCAGGACAGCTTTCTGGAAACACCATATATTTT. Translating it yields CASSDLSRSGQLSGNTIYF.

The genes are TRBV12-3 or TRBV12-4 and TRBJ1-1, with TRBD1 as a possible D gene (6 bases). The CDR3 is 12 residues long. Trimming took off 4 bases at V and 4 bases at J, with 7 bases between the two ends. The CDR3 is CASSSQGTEAFF. The CDR3 DNA reads TGTGCCAGCAGTTCACAGGGCACTGAAGCTTTCTTT.

This chain links TRBV5-1 with TRBJ1-2, with D tentatively TRBD1 (6 bases). This CDR3 spans 15 amino acids. Germline V CDR1 and CDR2: SGHRS, YFSETQ. Trimming took off 4 bases at V and 8 bases at J, with 21 bases between the two ends. This CDR3 reads CASSPNGRGLVGYTF. For the CDR3, the DNA is TGCGCCAGCAGCCCCAACGGCAGGGGATTGGTCGGCTACACCTTC.

Only one count was recorded for this clone. The CDR3 DNA reads as TGTGCCAGCAGGGGAGCGGGAGAGAGGCAGCTACAACCCTACAATGAGCAGTTCTTC. Protein product: CASRGAGERQLQPYNEQFF. V usage is TRBV7-3 and J usage is TRBJ2-1, with 8 bases that match TRBD2. V gave up 6 bases and J gave up 2 bases; unmatched junction bases: 18. The CDR3 covers 19 residues. CDR1 SGHTA and CDR2 FQGTGA come from the germline V gene.

V and J are TRBV24-1 and TRBJ1-1, with D perhaps TRBD1 (6 bases). Germline lookup yields CDR1 KGHDR and CDR2 SFDVKD. V was shortened by 6 bases and J by 9 bases, with 19 bases between the two germline ends. The CDR3 spans 14 residues. The DNA of the CDR3 is TGTGCCACCAGTCGTATGTCACAGGGAACCCAAGCTTTCTTT. Its translation is CATSRMSQGTQAFF.

This clone was recorded once. This chain connects TRBV5-1 to TRBJ1-1; D gene uncertain. Germline CDR1 is SGHRS and CDR2 is YFSETQ. Trimming removed 1 base at V and 6 bases at J, with 13 bases between. CDR3 length: 14 amino acids. Here the CDR3 reads CASSLPGLGSEAFF. CDR3 bases: TGCGCCAGCAGCTTGCCGGGGTTGGGGTCTGAAGCTTTCTTT.

V usage is TRBV20-1 and J usage is TRBJ2-5; D is undetermined. Germline values: CDR1 DFQATT, CDR2 SNEGSKA (reference sequence). The CDR3 contains 10 residues. Trimming took off 4 bases at V and 3 bases at J, with 3 bases between the two ends. CDR3 amino acids: CSAIKETQYF. CDR3 sequence (DNA): TGCAGTGCTATCAAAGAGACCCAGTACTTC.

This sequence joins TRBV23-1 and TRBJ2-7; TRBD2 matches at 8 bases. TRBV23-1 is known as an ORF, though its function is uncertain. J was trimmed by 4 bases and V by 3 bases; bases with no gene match: 8. This CDR3 spans 15 amino acids. CDR3 DNA: TGCGCCAGCAGTCAGGTAGCGGGGAGAATTTACGAGCAGTACTTC. It translates to CASSQVAGRIYEQYF.